This T cell receptor beta chain stems from a study of shared clonotypes between healthy human individuals. Study-level results: Larger estimated richness was generally recorded for naive subsets relative to memory subsets.

The sorted-subset replicate PCRs were given about 200 ng DNA, which is approximately 30,000 T cell genomes. Here immunoSEQ multiplex PCR was the method, and the copy in TCRdb shows in-frame clones only, minus some. The sample contains roughly 520,000 clones, about 96% of which appear only once. The CDR3 contains 16 residues. Germline V gene sequence: CDR1 SGHRS, CDR2 YFSETQ. Trimming removed 4 bases from V and 0 bases from J; junction bases left unmatched: 10. Worth noting for this clone: Its matching antigen is unknown.

The V call is TRBV5-1, the J call TRBJ2-7; 7 bases are shared with TRBD1. This clonotype was obtained from a woman aged 25-40 years in good health. The sequencing sample was made of naive CD4+ T cells sorted from blood. The sample's subset: CD45RA+ positively selected. CDR3: CASSLNRGVNSYEQYF. Here the CDR3 DNA reads TGCGCCAGCAGCCTTAACAGGGGTGTAAACTCCTACGAGCAGTACTTC.